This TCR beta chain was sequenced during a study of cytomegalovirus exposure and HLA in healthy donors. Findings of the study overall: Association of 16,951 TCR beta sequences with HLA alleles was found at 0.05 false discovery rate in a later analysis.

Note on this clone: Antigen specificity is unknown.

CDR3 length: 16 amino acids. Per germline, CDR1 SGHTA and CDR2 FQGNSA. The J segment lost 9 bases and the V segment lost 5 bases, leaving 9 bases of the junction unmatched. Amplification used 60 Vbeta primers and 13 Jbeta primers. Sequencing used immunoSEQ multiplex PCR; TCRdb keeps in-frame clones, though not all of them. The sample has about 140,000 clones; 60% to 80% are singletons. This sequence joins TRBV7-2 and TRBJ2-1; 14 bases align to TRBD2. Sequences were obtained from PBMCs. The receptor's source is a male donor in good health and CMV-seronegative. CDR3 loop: CASSMGLAGVQGEQFF. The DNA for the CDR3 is TGTGCCAGCAGCATGGGACTAGCGGGGGTTCAGGGTGAGCAGTTCTTC.